Presented here are 5 T cell receptor beta chains from one specimen sequenced in a study of T cell responses to AZD1222 COVID-19 vaccine. Some clones are missing from TCRdb's copy, which holds only in-frame ones; the method was immunoSEQ multiplex PCR. The repertoire holds some 97,000 clones, with about 87% as singletons. The sequencing here drew on peripheral blood, taken on day 0 of AZD1222 vaccination. The receptor set was obtained from an adult in good health.

The V and J genes are TRBV10-3 and TRBJ1-5, with TRBD1 matching 11 bases. This CDR3 contains 13 residues. V lost 9 bases to trimming and J lost 6 bases; unmatched junction nucleotides: 4. Germline V gives CDR1 ENHRY, CDR2 SYGVKD. The CDR3 loop reads CAIGQGAAQPQHF. The CDR3 DNA reads as TGTGCCATTGGACAGGGGGCAGCTCAGCCCCAGCATTTT.

V and J are TRBV9 and TRBJ1-4; the D gene is possibly TRBD1 (6 bases). Looked up from germline, CDR1 is SGDLS and CDR2 is YYNGEE. Trimming pared 4 bases from V and 7 bases from J, leaving 20 bases between. The CDR3 is made up of 16 amino acids. The chain's CDR3 is CASSPGWAGAGEKLFF. As DNA, the CDR3 is TGTGCCAGCAGCCCCGGATGGGCAGGGGCGGGTGAAAAACTGTTTTTT.

The chain is built from TRBV7-9 and TRBJ2-7, with D perhaps TRBD1 (6 bases). The germline V and J ends were trimmed by 3 bases and 1 base, with 13 bases remaining between them. From germline, CDR1 is SEHNR and CDR2 FQNEAQ (reference sequence). The CDR3 sequence is 15 residues long. In DNA, the CDR3 is TGTGCCAGCAGCTTTGGATTGCAGGGGTCCTACGAGCAGTACTTC. Its protein product is CASSFGLQGSYEQYF.

The table lists this clone with a count of one. V and J are TRBV13 and TRBJ1-2, with D unresolved. This CDR3 contains 14 residues. CDR1 is PRHDT, CDR2 FYEKMQ, per germline (reference sequence). V lost 8 bases and J 5 bases, leaving 18 bases between the germline ends. CDR3 amino acids: CASGRKEGLYGYTF. CDR3 nucleotide sequence: TGTGCCAGCGGCCGGAAGGAGGGCTTATATGGCTACACCTTC.

The J gene is TRBJ2-7, the V gene TRBV5-4; D perhaps matches TRBD1 (5 bases). Germline V gene lookup returns CDR1 SGHNT and CDR2 YYREEE (reference sequence). Between the trimmed V and J ends, which lost 4 bases and 5 bases, there was a span of 25 bases. The CDR3 consists of 17 residues. The CDR3 region has the DNA TGTGCCAGCAGCCACCCCCTGGGGCAGTCTCGGGTCGACGAGCAGTACTTC. This gives the protein CASSHPLGQSRVDEQYF.